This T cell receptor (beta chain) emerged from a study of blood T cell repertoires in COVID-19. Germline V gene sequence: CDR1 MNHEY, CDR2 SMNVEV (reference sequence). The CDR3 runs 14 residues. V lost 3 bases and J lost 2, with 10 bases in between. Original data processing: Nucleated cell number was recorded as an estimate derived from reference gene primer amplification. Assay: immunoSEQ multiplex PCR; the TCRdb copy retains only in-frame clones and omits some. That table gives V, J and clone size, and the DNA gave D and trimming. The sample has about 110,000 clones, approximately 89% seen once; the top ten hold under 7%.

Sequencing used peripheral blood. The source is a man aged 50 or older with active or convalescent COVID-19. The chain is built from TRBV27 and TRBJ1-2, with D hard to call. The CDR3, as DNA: TGTGCCAGCAGTTTGGTGGCTGCCAACTATGGCTACACCTTC. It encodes CASSLVAANYGYTF.